This T cell receptor (beta chain) was identified during a study of shared clonotypes between healthy human individuals. Study conclusions and caveats: Sampling covered blood only; tissue repertoires likely differ. In a few donors, about 5% of naive CD4 clonotypes appeared in common.

A note on this clone: Its antigen remains unknown.

At a deep level, the assay was run. Assay: immunoSEQ multiplex PCR; the TCRdb copy retains only in-frame clones and omits some. This sample has about 1 million clones, with more than 65% found just once. Trimming stripped 5 bases from V and 0 bases from J, with 11 bases between. This CDR3 contains 15 residues. Looked up from germline, CDR1 is SEHNR and CDR2 is FQNEAQ (reference sequence). V is TRBV7-9 and J is TRBJ1-3; D not resolved. The specimen sequenced was memory CD4+ T cells sorted from blood. Sample subset: CD45RA-negative fraction. The clonotype comes from a man aged 18 to 29 in good health. The CDR3 region has the DNA TGTGCCAGCAGCCCAGGCCGGGCCTCTGGAAACACCATATATTTT. This sequence encodes CASSPGRASGNTIYF.